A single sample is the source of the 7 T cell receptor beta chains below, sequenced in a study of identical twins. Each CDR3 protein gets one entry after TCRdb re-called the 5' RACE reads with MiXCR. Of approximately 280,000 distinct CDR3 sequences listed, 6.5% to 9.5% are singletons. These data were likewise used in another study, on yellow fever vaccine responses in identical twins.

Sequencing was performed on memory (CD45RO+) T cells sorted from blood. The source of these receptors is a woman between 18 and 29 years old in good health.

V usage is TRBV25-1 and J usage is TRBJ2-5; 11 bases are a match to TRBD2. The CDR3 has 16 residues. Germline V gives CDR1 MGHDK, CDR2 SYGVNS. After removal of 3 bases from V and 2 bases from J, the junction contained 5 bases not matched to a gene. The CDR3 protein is CASSDPRLAGQETQYF. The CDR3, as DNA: TGTGCCAGCAGTGACCCCCGACTAGCGGGACAAGAGACCCAGTACTTC.

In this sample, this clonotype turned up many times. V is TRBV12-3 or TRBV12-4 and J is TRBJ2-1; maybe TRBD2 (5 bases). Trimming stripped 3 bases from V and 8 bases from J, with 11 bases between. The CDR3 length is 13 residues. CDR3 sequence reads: CASSFEGWDEQFF. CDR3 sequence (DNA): TGTGCCAGCAGTTTCGAGGGTTGGGATGAGCAGTTCTTC.

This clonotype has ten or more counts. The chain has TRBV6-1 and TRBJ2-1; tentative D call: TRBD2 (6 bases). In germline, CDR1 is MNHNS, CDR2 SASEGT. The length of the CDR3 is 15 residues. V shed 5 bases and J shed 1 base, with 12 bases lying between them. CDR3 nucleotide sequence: TGTGCCAGCAGTCTGGGAGGTCAGTCCTACAATGAGCAGTTCTTC. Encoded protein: CASSLGGQSYNEQFF.

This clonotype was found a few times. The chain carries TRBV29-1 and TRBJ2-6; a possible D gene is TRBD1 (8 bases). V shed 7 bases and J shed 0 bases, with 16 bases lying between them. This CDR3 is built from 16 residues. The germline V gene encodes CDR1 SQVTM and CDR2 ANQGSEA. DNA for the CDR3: TGCAGCGAAGACAGGGGACTAAACTCTGGGGCCAACGTCCTGACTTTC. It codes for CSEDRGLNSGANVLTF.

The CDR3: CASSGTGAIPTYTDTQYF. The CDR3, as DNA: TGTGCCAGCAGCGGGACAGGGGCAATCCCCACCTACACAGATACGCAGTATTTT. The chain has TRBV9 and TRBJ2-3; 9 bases line up with TRBD1. The CDR3 covers 18 residues. J lost 2 bases, V lost 3 bases, and 13 bases had no gene match. The V gene's germline CDR1 is SGDLS and CDR2 YYNGEE.

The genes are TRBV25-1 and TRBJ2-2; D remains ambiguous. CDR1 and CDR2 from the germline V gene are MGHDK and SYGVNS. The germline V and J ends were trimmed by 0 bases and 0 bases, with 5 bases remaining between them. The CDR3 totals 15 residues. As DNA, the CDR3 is TGTGCCAGCAGTGAATATACACCGAACACCGGGGAGCTGTTTTTT. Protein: CASSEYTPNTGELFF.

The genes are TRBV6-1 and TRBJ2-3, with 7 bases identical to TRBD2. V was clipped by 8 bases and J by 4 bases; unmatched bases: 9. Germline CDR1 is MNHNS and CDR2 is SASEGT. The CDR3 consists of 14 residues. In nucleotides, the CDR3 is TGTGCCAGCGGACACGGCGGGAGCGCAGATACGCAGTATTTT. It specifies CASGHGGSADTQYF.